This passage covers 20 T cell receptor beta chains from one sample sequenced in a study of OX40 agonist ivuxolimab in advanced cancers. Assay: immunoSEQ multiplex PCR; the TCRdb copy retains only in-frame clones and omits some. The profile shows 20,000 to 30,000 clones, approximately 86% of them singletons. The source material was CD4+ or CD8+ T cells sorted from blood, sampled in a trial of the OX40 agonist ivuxolimab. The receptor set was obtained from an adult with an advanced solid tumor such as melanoma, head and neck, liver or kidney cancer.

This sequence joins TRBV4-1 and TRBJ2-7, with TRBD2 matching over 14 bases. J gave up 4 bases and V 1 base, and 0 bases lay outside the gene matches. This CDR3 has 15 residues. Per the germline V gene, CDR1 is MGHRA and CDR2 is YSYEKL. CDR3 in DNA: TGCGCCAGCAGCCAAGGACTAGCGGGAGGGTACGAGCAGTACTTC. It codes for CASSQGLAGGYEQYF.

The chain links TRBV9 to TRBJ1-2; D unresolved. Germline-derived CDR1 and CDR2 are SGDLS and YYNGEE. This CDR3 is 12 amino acids long. Trimming stripped 9 bases from V and 0 bases from J, with 9 bases between. The CDR3 coding sequence is TGTGCCACAAAGCAAACTAACTATGGCTACACCTTC. It is translated as CATKQTNYGYTF.

The chain uses TRBV27 and TRBJ1-2, with D maybe TRBD1 (5 bases). Trimming took off 4 bases at V and 5 bases at J, with 14 bases between the two ends. Germline V gene lookup returns CDR1 MNHEY and CDR2 SMNVEV (reference sequence). CDR3 length: 14 amino acids. DNA of the CDR3: TGTGCCAGCAGTTACGTCGGGGGTGGGTATGGCTACACCTTC. Amino acid sequence: CASSYVGGGYGYTF.

The chain joins TRBV7-2 to TRBJ2-2; D unresolved. This CDR3 contains 16 residues. CDR1 and CDR2 from the germline V gene are SGHTA and FQGNSA. The germline V and J ends were trimmed by 5 bases and 6 bases, with 19 bases remaining between them. The CDR3 spells CASSPDAAPFPGELFF. CDR3 bases: TGTGCCAGCAGCCCAGATGCGGCTCCATTTCCCGGGGAGCTGTTTTTT.

The chain recombines TRBV29-1 with TRBJ2-2; D remains ambiguous. From germline, CDR1 is SQVTM and CDR2 ANQGSEA. Trimming stripped 0 bases from V and 7 bases from J, with 21 bases between. The CDR3 loop spans 17 amino acids. This chain's CDR3 is CSVEDGRYGRRNGELFF. CDR3 bases: TGCAGCGTTGAAGATGGGCGCTACGGCAGGCGGAACGGGGAGCTGTTTTTT.

This chain connects TRBV4-2 to TRBJ1-2; D is possibly TRBD1 (6 bases). Per the germline V gene, CDR1 is LGHNA and CDR2 is YNFKEQ. Trimming took 0 bases from V and 1 from J, leaving 12 bases between them. This CDR3 comprises 16 residues. As DNA, the CDR3 is TGTGCCAGCAGCCAAGAGCCAGGGGCGATTAACTATGGCTACACCTTC. Protein sequence: CASSQEPGAINYGYTF.

V gene TRBV30 combines with J gene TRBJ2-7; possible D gene TRBD2, 7 bases. The CDR3 spans 15 residues. The V end was cut by 0 bases, the J end by 2 bases, with 14 bases between. Germline V CDR1 and CDR2: GTSNPN, SVGIG (reference sequence). CDR3 DNA sequence: TGTGCCTGGAGTGTGGGGGCGGGGAGGGCCTACGAGCAGTACTTC. Protein product: CAWSVGAGRAYEQYF.

The chain is built from TRBV6-6 and TRBJ1-2, with TRBD1 identical over 8 bases. The germline V gene encodes CDR1 MNHNY and CDR2 SVGAGI (reference sequence). The V segment lost 6 bases and the J segment 4 bases; nucleotides outside the gene matches: 10. The CDR3 length is 15 residues. In DNA form, the CDR3 reads TGTGCCAGCAGCGAAACCGGGACAGGAACCTATGGCTACACCTTC. Its protein is CASSETGTGTYGYTF.

V is TRBV7-9 and J is TRBJ2-5; 9 nucleotides align to TRBD2. This CDR3 has 16 amino acids. Germline-derived CDR1 and CDR2 are SEHNR and FQNEAQ (reference sequence). V shed 4 bases, J shed 6 bases, and the junction held 12 bases outside the gene matches. CDR3 coding DNA: TGTGCCAGCAGCTGGGACCTAGCGGGGATGGGGAAGACCCAGTACTTC. Amino acids: CASSWDLAGMGKTQYF.

The chain is built from TRBV6-6 and TRBJ2-1, with D possibly called TRBD1 or TRBD2 (5 bases each). Per the germline V gene, CDR1 is MNHNY and CDR2 is SVGAGI (reference sequence). The CDR3 has 14 residues. Trimming left V 3 bases short and J 4 bases short, with 10 bases between. DNA for the CDR3: TGTGCCAGCAGTTATGGGACGGTATACAATGAGCAGTTCTTC. Protein: CASSYGTVYNEQFF.

The V call is TRBV29-1, the J call TRBJ2-7; 9 bases match TRBD1. In germline, CDR1 is SQVTM, CDR2 ANQGSEA. After removal of 4 bases from V and 3 bases from J, the junction contained 7 bases not matched to a gene. There are 14 residues in the CDR3. The CDR3 protein is CSVVYSDRGYEQYF. CDR3 nucleotides: TGCAGCGTTGTGTATTCGGACAGGGGCTACGAGCAGTACTTC.

This sequence joins TRBV7-9 and TRBJ2-7, with a possible D match to TRBD1 (5 bases). V lost 1 base and J 5 bases, leaving 6 bases between the germline ends. CDR1 is SEHNR, CDR2 FQNEAQ, per germline (reference sequence). This CDR3 spans 12 amino acids. This chain's CDR3 is CASSLETDEQYF. The CDR3 DNA is TGTGCCAGCAGCTTAGAGACAGACGAGCAGTACTTC.

The CDR3 region is CASSYYTGENTEAFF. The CDR3 nucleotides are TGTGCCAGCAGTTACTATACAGGGGAGAACACTGAAGCTTTCTTT. This sequence joins TRBV6-5 and TRBJ1-1, with TRBD1 matching over 7 bases. Germline V gene sequence: CDR1 MNHEY, CDR2 SVGAGI. The CDR3 has 15 amino acids. After removal of 1 base from V and 1 base from J, the junction contained 3 bases not matched to a gene.

V gene TRBV5-1 combines with J gene TRBJ2-5; possible D gene TRBD2, 6 bases. The V gene lost 4 bases and the J gene lost 3 bases, with 13 bases spanning the gap. CDR3 length: 14 amino acids. CDR1 SGHRS and CDR2 YFSETQ come from the germline V gene. In DNA form, the CDR3 reads TGCGCCAGCAGCCCGGGAGCCTGGAAAGAGACCCAGTACTTC. It is translated as CASSPGAWKETQYF.

V usage is TRBV11-2 and J usage is TRBJ1-5, with D possibly matching TRBD1 (5 bases). Germline V gives CDR1 SGHAT, CDR2 FQNNGV. The CDR3 has 16 residues. V dropped 2 bases and J dropped 6 bases, with 17 bases sitting between them. CDR3: CASSLKVRGAGQPQHF. CDR3 in DNA: TGTGCCAGCAGCTTAAAGGTTCGAGGGGCGGGTCAGCCCCAGCATTTT.

The V call is TRBV6-9, the J call TRBJ1-2, with D perhaps TRBD1 (5 bases). Germline V gene sequence: CDR1 MNHGY, CDR2 SVAAGI. Trimming removed 3 bases at V and 5 bases at J, with 13 bases between. The CDR3 loop spans 14 amino acids. CDR3 sequence reads: CASSYMGVRYGYTF. The DNA for the CDR3 is TGTGCCAGCAGTTACATGGGGGTGAGGTATGGCTACACCTTC.

This clone was seen a few times. At one boundary the junction diverges from the germline segment, which might be a read error. The CDR3 DNA reads as TGTGCTAGCAGCTTATACCAGGGGTACGAGCAGTACTTC. It specifies CASSLYQGYEQYF. This rearrangement joins TRBV7-7 to TRBJ2-7; a possible D gene is TRBD1 (6 bases). The CDR3 consists of 13 residues. CDR1 and CDR2 from the germline V gene are SSHAT and FNYEAQ (reference sequence).

V gene TRBV28 combines with J gene TRBJ2-7; 8 bases fit TRBD1. Trimming cost V 3 bases and J 4 bases; bases outside gene matches: 5. Germline V gives CDR1 MDHEN, CDR2 SYDVKM. This CDR3 region has 14 residues. CDR3 coding DNA: TGTGCCAGCAGTTTCTCCAGGGGGCGATACGAGCAGTACTTC. It encodes CASSFSRGRYEQYF.

This chain connects TRBV28 to TRBJ2-7; D remains ambiguous. CDR1 and CDR2 from the germline V gene are MDHEN and SYDVKM. V lost 2 bases and J 2 bases, leaving 10 bases between the germline ends. The CDR3 has 14 amino acids. The CDR3 nucleotides read TGTGCCAGCAGTTTACAAGGGTTCCCCTACGAGCAGTACTTC. Translating it yields CASSLQGFPYEQYF.

The J gene is TRBJ2-7, the V gene TRBV6-1, with TRBD1 matching over 7 bases. Germline CDR1 MNHNS, CDR2 SASEGT. The length of the CDR3 is 13 residues. The junction had 2 bases not matched to a gene; V was cut back by 3 bases and J by 3 bases. The CDR3 loop reads CASSDPGGYEQYF. Written as DNA, the CDR3 is TGTGCCAGCAGTGATCCAGGGGGCTACGAGCAGTACTTC.